A selection of T cell receptor beta chains follows, all from one sample in a study of beta chain features in type 1 diabetes. Clones were sequenced by immunoSEQ multiplex PCR, and TCRdb holds only the in-frame ones, with some missing. The sample consists of some 27,000 clones, about 65% of them appearing once. The sequenced sample consisted of Tregs from blood. The origin of the receptors is a woman aged 30 to 39 with type 1 diabetes. Each CDR3 is given with its conserved first and last residue. D genes are given only for firm matches. Size values are once, few and many counts, or a class for expanded clones, and some rows have none.

>.|TRBJ2-5|TRBD2|16|TRBV7-9
CASSLGAGGNQETQYF
TGTGCCAGCAGCTTAGGTGCGGGGGGCAACCAAGAGACCCAGTACTTC
>.|TRBJ2-7|.|14|TRBV10-2
CASRTYTTSYEQYF
TGCGCCAGCAGGACGTACACTACCTCCTACGAGCAGTACTTC
>.|TRBJ2-5|.|13|TRBV5-6
CASSLWRQETQYF
TGTGCCAGCAGCTTGTGGCGGCAAGAGACCCAGTACTTC
>.|TRBJ1-5|.|13|TRBV19
CASSMEENQPQHF
TGTGCCAGTAGTATGGAGGAAAATCAGCCCCAGCATTTT
>.|TRBJ1-3|TRBD1|14|TRBV19
CATRDSLSGNTIYF
TGTGCCACCCGGGACAGCCTCTCTGGAAACACCATATATTTT
>.|TRBJ2-7|TRBD1|13|TRBV9
CASSVGQGAEQYF
TGTGCCAGCAGCGTCGGACAGGGAGCCGAGCAGTACTTC
>.|TRBJ2-7|.|14|TRBV19
CASSPRQLDYEQYF
TGTGCCAGTAGTCCACGACAGCTCGACTACGAGCAGTACTTC
>.|TRBJ2-7|TRBD2|17|TRBV5-1
CASSLNGLAGPTYEQYF
TGCGCCAGCAGCTTGAATGGACTAGCGGGCCCTACCTACGAGCAGTACTTC
>.|TRBJ2-7|TRBD1|13|TRBV28
CARDQGDSYEQYF
TGTGCCAGGGACCAGGGGGACTCCTACGAGCAGTACTTC
>.|TRBJ2-2|TRBD1|19|TRBV10-3
CAIREEPGQGKGNTGELFF
TGTGCCATCAGGGAGGAGCCGGGACAGGGTAAAGGTAACACCGGGGAGCTGTTTTTT
>.|TRBJ1-2|.|14|TRBV18
CASSPIGQSYGYTF
TGTGCCAGCTCACCGATTGGACAGAGCTATGGCTACACCTTC
>.|TRBJ2-2|TRBD2|14|TRBV7-9
CASGLAGGAGELFF
TGTGCCAGCGGCCTAGCGGGAGGTGCCGGGGAGCTGTTTTTT
>.|TRBJ2-7|.|14|TRBV10-3
CAISASVRSYEQYF
TGTGCCATCAGTGCGTCTGTGAGGTCCTACGAGCAGTACTTC
>.|TRBJ2-3|TRBD2|14|TRBV7-9
CASSLGTSGDTQYF
TGTGCCAGCAGCTTGGGGACTAGCGGAGATACGCAGTATTTT
>.|TRBJ2-2|.|13|TRBV9
CASSPRNTGELFF
TGTGCCAGCAGCCCGAGAAACACCGGGGAGCTGTTTTTT
>few|TRBJ2-5|.|13|TRBV6-6
CASTRSGQETQYF
TGTGCCAGCACCAGAAGTGGCCAAGAGACCCAGTACTTC
>few|TRBJ2-2|TRBD2|14|TRBV7-2
CASSSGLVTGELFF
TGTGCCAGCAGCTCCGGACTAGTAACCGGGGAGCTGTTTTTT
>few|TRBJ2-1|.|16|TRBV2
CASMGADPPSYNEQFF
TGTGCCAGCATGGGGGCGGACCCGCCCTCCTACAATGAGCAGTTCTTC
>.|TRBJ2-5|TRBD2|15|TRBV6-1
CASSGGKAGAETQYF
TGTGCCAGCAGTGGGGGAAAAGCGGGAGCGGAGACCCAGTACTTC
>.|TRBJ2-2|.|17|TRBV5-4
CASSLFGPLMGGGELFF
TGTGCCAGCAGCTTGTTCGGACCCCTCATGGGGGGCGGGGAGCTGTTTTTT
>.|TRBJ1-1|TRBD1|16|TRBV25-1
CASSEFTGTGIQGAFF
TGTGCCAGCAGTGAATTTACCGGGACTGGAATACAGGGGGCTTTCTTT
>.|TRBJ2-1|TRBD1|15|TRBV7-7
CASSLDGTGYNEQFF
TGTGCTAGCAGCTTAGACGGGACAGGCTACAATGAGCAGTTCTTC
>.|TRBJ1-1|.|14|TRBV7-8
CASSPISGNTEAFF
TGTGCCAGCAGCCCCATATCGGGGAACACTGAAGCTTTCTTT
>.|TRBJ2-1|TRBD1|13|TRBV7-9
CASSRTGNNEQFF
TGTGCCAGCAGCCGGACAGGGAACAATGAGCAGTTCTTC
>once|TRBJ2-7|TRBD2|14|TRBV7-9
CASSLEAGGPGQYF
TGTGCCAGCAGCTTAGAAGCGGGAGGGCCAGGGCAGTACTTC
>.|TRBJ2-7|TRBD2|16|TRBV28
CASSLEASGSVYEQYF
TGTGCCAGCAGTTTGGAGGCTAGCGGGAGCGTCTACGAGCAGTACTTC
>.|TRBJ1-1|.|18|TRBV4-2
CASSQDPNSPTAYTEAFF
TGTGCCAGCAGCCAAGATCCAAATTCGCCCACAGCCTACACTGAAGCTTTCTTT
>once|TRBJ2-1|.|15|TRBV2
CASSDGGRSYNEQFF
TGTGCCAGCAGTGACGGTGGGAGGTCCTACAATGAGCAGTTCTTC
>.|TRBJ2-3|.|13|TRBV7-9
CASSLLSTDTQYF
TGTGCCAGCAGCTTACTTAGCACAGATACGCAGTATTTT
>once|TRBJ2-7|.|16|TRBV28
CASSLGAGITTYEQYF
TGTGCCAGCAGTTTAGGGGCAGGGATTACTACCTACGAGCAGTACTTC
>.|TRBJ1-2|TRBD1|14|TRBV19
CASTPGDRFYGYTF
TGTGCCAGTACCCCGGGGGACAGGTTCTATGGCTACACCTTC
>medium-sized|TRBJ2-4|.|14|TRBV14
CASSQVPLLDIQYF
TGTGCCAGCAGCCAAGTGCCATTACTGGACATTCAGTACTTC
>.|TRBJ2-5|TRBD2|14|TRBV7-9
CASSPAGGRGTQYF
TGTGCCAGCAGCCCAGCGGGGGGGAGAGGGACCCAGTACTTC
>.|TRBJ1-2|.|12|TRBV4-2
CASSQGRAGYTF
TGTGCCAGCAGCCAAGGGAGGGCCGGCTACACCTTC
>.|TRBJ2-3|.|15|TRBV10-2
CASSDGAGITDTQYF
TGCGCCAGCAGCGACGGAGCGGGCATCACAGATACGCAGTATTTT
>.|TRBJ2-3|TRBD1|15|TRBV14
CASSLRQGIPDTQYF
TGTGCCAGCAGCCTGAGACAGGGGATCCCCGATACGCAGTATTTT
>.|TRBJ2-7|.|11|TRBV20-1
CSAYRVSEQYF
TGCAGTGCTTACAGGGTATCTGAGCAGTACTTC
>.|TRBJ1-2|.|14|TRBV6-1
CASSEAGGNYGYTF
TGTGCCAGCAGTGAAGCAGGCGGAAACTATGGCTACACCTTC
>.|TRBJ2-2|TRBD1|15|TRBV19
CASSIETGETGELFF
TGTGCCAGTAGTATAGAGACAGGGGAAACCGGGGAGCTGTTTTTT
>once|TRBJ1-6|.|16|TRBV28
CASSFGGRLINSPLHF
TGTGCCAGCAGTTTTGGAGGGAGGCTGATTAATTCACCCCTCCACTTT
>.|TRBJ2-1|.|15|TRBV27
CASSFYGTIYNEQFF
TGTGCCAGCAGTTTTTACGGGACAATTTACAATGAGCAGTTCTTC
>.|TRBJ1-1|TRBD1|15|TRBV19
CASSIRDRGGTEAFF
TGTGCCAGTAGTATCCGGGACAGGGGTGGCACTGAAGCTTTCTTT
>.|TRBJ2-7|.|15|TRBV5-1
CASSLRGARGYEQYF
TGCGCCAGCAGCTTGCGGGGGGCTAGGGGCTACGAGCAGTACTTC
>.|TRBJ2-5|.|17|TRBV5-1
CASSLGFRGLNQETQYF
TGCGCCAGCAGCTTGGGGTTCCGCGGCCTGAACCAAGAGACCCAGTACTTC
>.|TRBJ2-7|TRBD2|19|TRBV6-1
CASSEVGMSGLAIAYEQYF
TGTGCCAGCAGTGAAGTGGGGATGAGTGGACTAGCTATCGCCTACGAGCAGTACTTC
>.|TRBJ2-7|TRBD2|18|TRBV11-3
CASSFGLAGGGAFNEQYF
TGTGCCAGCAGCTTCGGACTAGCGGGAGGGGGAGCATTTAACGAGCAGTACTTC